The source of this TCR beta chain is a study of identical twins. This clonotype was seen a handful of times. CDR1 is SEHNR and CDR2 is FQNEAQ in the germline V gene (reference sequence). CDR3 length: 14 amino acids. The V and J ends lost 3 bases and 3 bases respectively, with 9 bases between them. TCRdb itself ran the 5' RACE reads through MiXCR, one entry per CDR3 protein. Of roughly 230,000 distinct CDR3 sequences in the sample, around 8.3% were seen once. Separately, the same data were catalogued under a study of yellow fever vaccine responses in identical twins.

This chain uses TRBV7-9 with TRBJ1-5; weak D call: TRBD1 (5 bases). This TCR was recovered from a woman aged 18-29 years in good health. The sequencing sample was made of CD8+ T cells sorted from blood. CDR3 residues: CASSLGQDNQPQHF. The CDR3, as DNA: TGTGCCAGCAGCTTGGGGCAAGACAATCAGCCCCAGCATTTT. Together with reference TRBV7-9 and TRBJ1-5, the CDR3 gives the full variable domain: DTGVSQNPRHKITKRGQNVTFRCDPISEHNRLYWYRQTLGQGPEFLTYFQNEAQLEKSRLLSDRFSAERPKGSFSTLEIQRTEQGDSAMYLCASSLGQDNQPQHFGDGTRLSIL.